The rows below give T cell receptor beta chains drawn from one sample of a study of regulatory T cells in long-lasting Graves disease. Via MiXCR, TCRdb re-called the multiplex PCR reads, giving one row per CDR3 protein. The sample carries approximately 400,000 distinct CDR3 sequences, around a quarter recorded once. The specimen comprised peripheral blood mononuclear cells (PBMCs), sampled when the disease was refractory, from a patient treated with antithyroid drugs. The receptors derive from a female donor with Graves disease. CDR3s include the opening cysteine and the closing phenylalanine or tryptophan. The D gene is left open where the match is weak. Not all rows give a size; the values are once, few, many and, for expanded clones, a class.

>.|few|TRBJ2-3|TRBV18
TGTGCCAGCTCACGGGCACCAACCTACACAGATACGCAGTATTTT
CASSRAPTYTDTQYF
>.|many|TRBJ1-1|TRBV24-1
TGTGCCACCAGAAGTGACGGGGATCTAGCTTTCTTT
CATRSDGDLAFF
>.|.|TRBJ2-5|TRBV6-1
TGTGCCAGCAGTGCGGCAGGGCAAGATAGGAGTGTGACCCAGTACTTC
CASSAAGQDRSVTQYF
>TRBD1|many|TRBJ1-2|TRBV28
TGTGCCAGCGACGGGACAGGGGTAGCTAACTATGGCTACACCTTC
CASDGTGVANYGYTF
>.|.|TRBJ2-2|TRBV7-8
TGTGCCAGCAGCCGACTGCAGGGAGCGAACACCGGGGAGCTGTTTTTT
CASSRLQGANTGELFF
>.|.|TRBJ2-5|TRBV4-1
TGCGCCAGCAGCCAACTGGGAGGCGAGACCCAGTACTTC
CASSQLGGETQYF
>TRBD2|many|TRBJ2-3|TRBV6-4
TGTGCCAGCAGTGACTCTACTAGCGGGAGCATGAATACGCAGTATTTT
CASSDSTSGSMNTQYF
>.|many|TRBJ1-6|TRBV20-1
TGCAGTGCTGGAACTACGGGGCAAACTAATTCACCCCTCCACTTT
CSAGTTGQTNSPLHF
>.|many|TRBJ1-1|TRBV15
TGTGCCACCAGCAGAAAGAGGGTGGCTGAAGCTTTCTTT
CATSRKRVAEAFF
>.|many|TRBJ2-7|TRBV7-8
TGTGCCAGCAGCTTAGGTAGTACGCCGAGCTCCTACGAGCAGTACTTC
CASSLGSTPSSYEQYF
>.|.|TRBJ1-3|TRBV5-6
TGTGCCAGCAGCTTGGTCGCAGTCGGAAACACCATATATTTT
CASSLVAVGNTIYF
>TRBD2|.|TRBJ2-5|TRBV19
TGTGCCAGTAGTAGGTTACCAGCGGGAGGGCCTTTCGAGACCCAGTACTTC
CASSRLPAGGPFETQYF
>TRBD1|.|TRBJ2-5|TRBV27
TGTGCCAGCAGTTTAACGGGGACAGGACGGGAGACCCAGTACTTC
CASSLTGTGRETQYF
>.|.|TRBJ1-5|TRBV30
TGTGCCTGGAGAGTTGGGGAGCGGCAGCCCCAGCATTTT
CAWRVGERQPQHF
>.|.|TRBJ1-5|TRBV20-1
TGCAGTGCTAGAGCCGAGGGGCTTGTGGGGCCCCAGCATTTT
CSARAEGLVGPQHF
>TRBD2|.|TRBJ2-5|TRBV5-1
TGCGCCAGCAGACAACTAGCGGGGTCACTCCAAGAGACCCAGTACTTC
CASRQLAGSLQETQYF
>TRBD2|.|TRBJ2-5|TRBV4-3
TGCGCCAGCAGCCAAGATGGGACTAGCGAGTGGCTGTGGGAGACCCAGTACTTC
CASSQDGTSEWLWETQYF
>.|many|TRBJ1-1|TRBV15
TGTGCCACCAGCAATAAGCTGAAACTGAACACTGAAGCTTTCTTT
CATSNKLKLNTEAFF
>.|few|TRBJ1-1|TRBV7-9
TGTGCCAGCAGCTTAGCGACGCAGAACACTGAAGCTTTCTTT
CASSLATQNTEAFF
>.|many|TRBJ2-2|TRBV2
TGTGCCAGCAAGATAAGCCAACGGACCGGGGAGCTGTTTTTT
CASKISQRTGELFF
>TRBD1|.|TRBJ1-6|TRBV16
TGTGCCAGCAGCCAATACGACAGGGGCCGGAATTCACCCCTCCACTTT
CASSQYDRGRNSPLHF
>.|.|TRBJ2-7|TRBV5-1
TGCGCCAGCAGCTTCGCAGGAGAGTCCGAGCAGTACTTC
CASSFAGESEQYF
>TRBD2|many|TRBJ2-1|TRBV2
TGTGCCAGCCTAGCGGGAGGAATAGTACGAGAAGGTGAGCAGTTCTTC
CASLAGGIVREGEQFF
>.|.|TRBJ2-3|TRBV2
TGTGCCAGCAGTTTACGACAGCGCACAGATACGCAGTATTTT
CASSLRQRTDTQYF
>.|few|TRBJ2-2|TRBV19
TGTGCCAGTAGTATTGCGGGTGTCACCGGGGAGCTGTTTTTT
CASSIAGVTGELFF
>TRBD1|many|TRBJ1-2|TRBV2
TGTGCCAGCAGCGCGGGACAGGGAACCTATGGCTACACCTTC
CASSAGQGTYGYTF
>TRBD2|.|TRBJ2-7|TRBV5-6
TGTGCCAGCAGCAGTAGCGGGAGCCCTCTCTACGAGCAGTACTTC
CASSSSGSPLYEQYF
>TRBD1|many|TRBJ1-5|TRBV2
TGTGCCAGCAGTGGCAGGGGGCCTCAGCCCCAGCATTTT
CASSGRGPQPQHF